This TCR beta chain was retrieved from a study of brain T cells in children with intractable seizures. Worth noting for this clone: What it binds is unknown.

Trimming shortened V by 0 bases and J by 4 bases, and 13 bases separated the two germline ends. Germline CDR1 reads SGDLS; CDR2 reads YYNGEE. The CDR3 totals 15 residues. Whole-study results and caveats: Patients' HCMV serostatus was unknown; virus specificity rests on CDR3 similarity alone. Absence of clones before surgery may stem from lower sequencing depth.

TCRdb's copy holds only in-frame clones and misses some; the assay was immunoSEQ multiplex PCR. This sample has roughly 120,000 clones, with roughly 92% found just once. The chain carries TRBV9 and TRBJ1-1; D is ambiguous. This TCR was recovered from a boy younger than two with hemimegalencephaly and intractable seizures. The specimen was peripheral blood, collected at surgery. The CDR3 nucleotides read TGTGCCAGCAGCGTAGAGGCAAAGAGCGGCACTGAAGCTTTCTTT. This translates into CASSVEAKSGTEAFF. The full variable domain, rest sourced from reference TRBV9 and TRBJ1-1, is DSGVTQTPKHLITATGQRVTLRCSPRSGDLSVYWYQQSLDQGLQFLIQYYNGEERAKGNILERFSAQQFPDLHSELNLSSLELGDSALYFCASSVEAKSGTEAFFGQGTRLTVV.